This TCR beta chain was observed in a study of spatial heterogeneity in lung cancer. Whole-study context: Alpha-chain sequences were consistently detected in smaller numbers than beta-chain sequences. There were, on average, more than 9.5 raw-read appearances for each unique TCR and UMI combination.

Specified time point: sample taken at primary tumor resection. Material for sequencing was whole RNA from tumor, nontumor lung or frozen PBMC, left unsorted. Findings and limits, study-wide: Whereas they appeared in blood less at follow-up, ubiquitous expanded tumor TCRs appeared there more at resection.

In its sample, this clonotype was seen many times. The antigen is unknown. On each TCR cDNA molecule, a unique molecular identifier was present. TCRdb fed the 5' RACE reads into MiXCR, producing one record per CDR3 protein. This table holds fewer than 25,000 distinct CDR3 sequences, about 3.3% found once. Per germline, CDR1 SEHNR and CDR2 FQNEAQ (reference sequence). V shed 8 bases and J 7 bases; nucleotides not matched to a gene: 11. The length of the CDR3 is 14 residues. This material consisted of PBMCs, taken at surgery. This receptor was taken from a female donor with early-stage non-small cell lung cancer. V and J are TRBV7-9 and TRBJ2-7; TRBD1 aligns across 10 bases. The CDR3 region has the DNA TGTGCCAGCCGACCCCGGACAGGGGGAGATGAGCAGTACTTC. It encodes CASRPRTGGDEQYF.